Below are 21 T cell receptor beta chains sequenced from a single sample in a study of Ad26.COV2.S vaccination and SARS-CoV-2 variants. Treatment denoted: over 15 received Ad26.COV2.S at low or high dose, single or two shots; about five received placebo; per-sample allocation not given. Each sample was drawn 63 days after the first injection (of vaccine or placebo). Generated by immunoSEQ multiplex PCR, the TCRdb table keeps only in-frame clones and is missing some. The sample has 350,000 to 400,000 clones; around 85% are singletons. The starting material was peripheral blood, obtained in a trial of Ad26.COV2.S vaccine versus placebo. Every receptor here comes from a person between 18 and 65 years old who received the Ad26.COV2.S COVID-19 vaccine or a placebo.

The rearrangement links TRBV6-5 to TRBJ1-5, with D possibly being TRBD1 (5 bases). Germline V gene lookup returns CDR1 MNHEY and CDR2 SVGAGI. V was clipped by 5 bases and J by 5 bases, with 16 bases between them. The CDR3 has 15 amino acids. The CDR3 nucleotides are TGTGCCAGCAGTCCCTCCGGGACTACCGATCAGCCCCAGCATTTT. It is translated as CASSPSGTTDQPQHF.

This clone has a single count. The chain uses TRBV10-2 and TRBJ1-2; D gene unclear. The CDR3 contains 12 residues. Germline CDR1 is WSHSY and CDR2 is SAAADI. Between the trimmed V and J ends, which lost 0 bases and 7 bases, there was a span of 6 bases. CDR3 sequence: CASSESSAGYTF. CDR3 in DNA: TGCGCCAGCAGTGAGTCTTCGGCTGGCTACACCTTC.

This clone occurred once. The chain uses TRBV13 and TRBJ2-5; D not resolved. The CDR3 totals 13 residues. Germline lookup yields CDR1 PRHDT and CDR2 FYEKMQ (reference sequence). Trimming left V 1 base short and J 0 bases short, with 3 bases between. The CDR3 loop is CASSLEDQETQYF. CDR3 DNA: TGTGCCAGCAGCTTAGAGGACCAAGAGACCCAGTACTTC.

V is TRBV7-7 and J is TRBJ2-1, with D unclear. This CDR3 region has 14 residues. The V end was cut by 3 bases, the J end by 8 bases, with 14 bases between. The germline V gene has CDR1 SSHAT and CDR2 FNYEAQ (reference sequence). CDR3 in amino acids: CASSFEVTSDEQFF. DNA of the CDR3: TGTGCCAGCAGCTTCGAGGTTACAAGTGATGAGCAGTTCTTC.

This clone was seen a single time. The rearrangement joins TRBV4-2 to TRBJ2-1; tentative D call: TRBD2 (6 bases). Per the germline V gene, CDR1 is LGHNA and CDR2 is YNFKEQ. The length of the CDR3 is 14 residues. V was pared by 0 bases and J by 10 bases, with 13 bases between. CDR3: CASSQDWGTREQFF. DNA of the CDR3: TGTGCCAGCAGCCAAGATTGGGGGACTCGGGAGCAGTTCTTC.

The V call is TRBV9, the J call TRBJ1-4; D is unclear. The CDR3 length is 16 residues. Looked up from germline, CDR1 is SGDLS and CDR2 is YYNGEE. V was shortened by 2 bases and J by 0 bases, with 11 bases between the two germline ends. The CDR3 coding sequence is TGTGCCAGCAGCGTCTCCCCGGTAACAACTAATGAAAAACTGTTTTTT. It yields the protein CASSVSPVTTNEKLFF.

V is TRBV5-1 and J is TRBJ2-7; 10 bases line up with TRBD2. Germline trimming cut 4 bases from V and 5 bases from J; bases unmatched to any gene: 12. The CDR3 is 16 amino acids. Germline V gene sequence: CDR1 SGHRS, CDR2 YFSETQ. The CDR3 region is CASSPRGLAGAHEQYF. CDR3 nucleotide sequence: TGCGCCAGCAGCCCTCGCGGGCTAGCGGGGGCCCACGAGCAGTACTTC.

The CDR3 region is CASSLLLTGELFF. CDR3 nucleotides: TGTGCCAGCAGCTTACTTCTCACCGGGGAGCTGTTTTTT. J is TRBJ2-2 and V is TRBV7-2; D not resolved. The CDR3 has 13 residues. Germline V lookup: CDR1 SGHTA, CDR2 FQGNSA. V lost 2 bases to trimming and J lost 4 bases, with 5 bases between them.

V is TRBV7-8 and J is TRBJ2-1, with no clear D. V gave up 5 bases and J gave up 7 bases, with 21 bases separating them. The CDR3 is 16 amino acids. CDR1 is SGHVS, CDR2 FQNEAQ, per germline. This CDR3 reads CASSRTIGPIRNEQFF. In nucleotides, the CDR3 is TGTGCCAGCAGCCGTACTATCGGACCGATAAGGAATGAGCAGTTCTTC. The whole variable domain, remainder taken from reference TRBV7-8 and TRBJ2-1, is GAGVSQSPRYKVAKRGQDVALRCDPISGHVSLFWYQQALGQGPEFLTYFQNEAQLDKSGLPSDRFFAERPEGSVSTLKIQRTQQEDSAVYLCASSRTIGPIRNEQFFGPGTRLTVL.

This clone was detected a few times. The chain carries TRBV5-4 and TRBJ1-2, with D perhaps TRBD1 (5 bases). This CDR3 is 13 amino acids long. Per the germline V gene, CDR1 is SGHNT and CDR2 is YYREEE (reference sequence). V lost 1 base and J 13 bases, leaving 17 bases between the germline ends. The CDR3 is CASSLPGELSSTF. CDR3 bases: TGTGCCAGCAGCTTGCCGGGGGAGCTTTCTTCCACCTTC. Complete variable domain (other parts from reference TRBV5-4 and TRBJ1-2): ETGVTQSPTHLIKTRGQQVTLRCSSQSGHNTVSWYQQALGQGPQFIFQYYREEENGRGNFPPRFSGLQFPNYSSELNVNALELDDSALYLCASSLPGELSSTFGSGTRLTVV.

This rearrangement joins TRBV6-5 to TRBJ1-1; a possible D gene is TRBD1 (5 bases). The V end was cut by 0 bases, the J end by 4 bases, with 12 bases between. The CDR3 is made up of 15 amino acids. Germline V gene data show CDR1 as MNHEY and CDR2 as SVGAGI. CDR3 bases: TGTGCCAGCAGTTACTCCAGGGTAATGGGCACTGAAGCTTTCTTT. Translation gives CASSYSRVMGTEAFF.

The chain links TRBV12-3 or TRBV12-4 to TRBJ2-5, with a possible D match to TRBD2 (5 bases). The CDR3 runs to 13 residues. Trimming shortened V by 3 bases and J by 6 bases, and 11 bases separated the two germline ends. This CDR3 is CASSLETGKTQYF. The CDR3 DNA is TGTGCCAGCAGTTTGGAAACGGGGAAGACCCAGTACTTC.

This chain connects TRBV2 to TRBJ2-7; D gene uncertain. V was pared by 7 bases and J by 0 bases, with 22 bases between. CDR1 and CDR2 (germline): SNHLY, FYNNEI. This CDR3 region has 17 residues. The CDR3 protein is CASNLHGNNPDSYEQYF. CDR3 sequence (DNA): TGTGCCAGCAATTTACACGGTAATAATCCTGACTCCTACGAGCAGTACTTC.

This chain uses TRBV4-3 with TRBJ2-5; no reliable D call. The V end lost 1 base, the J end lost 5 bases, and 11 bases lay between the germline ends. Per germline, CDR1 LGHNA and CDR2 YSLEER. CDR3 length equals 14 residues. In nucleotides, the CDR3 is TGCGCCAGCAGCCAAGCGGCAGGTTCGGAGACCCAGTACTTC. It yields the protein CASSQAAGSETQYF.

There are a few counts of this clone. The chain joins TRBV29-1 to TRBJ1-2, with 7 bases identical to TRBD1. Germline loops: CDR1 SQVTM, CDR2 ANQGSEA. After removal of 7 bases from V and 8 bases from J, the junction contained 16 bases not matched to a gene. This CDR3 is built from 14 residues. The CDR3 here is CSASRQGSLFGYTF. CDR3 in DNA: TGCAGCGCCTCACGACAGGGAAGTCTCTTCGGCTACACCTTC.

This clone was observed a handful of times. The chain recombines TRBV4-1 with TRBJ1-6; no definite D call. Germline lookup yields CDR1 MGHRA and CDR2 YSYEKL. CDR3 size: 14 residues. The ends were cut back, 1 base at V and 8 bases at J, with 9 bases in the middle. CDR3 protein: CASSQVMRDSPLHF. The CDR3 region has the DNA TGCGCCAGCAGCCAAGTGATGAGGGATTCACCCCTCCACTTT.

The chain couples TRBV3-1 (or the pseudogene TRBV3-2) to TRBJ2-5, with 8 positions matching TRBD2. The CDR3 is 14 amino acids. Germline V gene lookup returns CDR1 LGHDT and CDR2 YNNKEL (reference sequence). V gave up 2 bases and J gave up 1 base; unmatched junction bases: 0. The CDR3 nucleotides are TGTGCCAGCAGCCAAAGCGGGGGCCAAGAGACCCAGTACTTC. The encoded protein is CASSQSGGQETQYF.

This chain joins TRBV12-5 and TRBJ2-5; 8 bases are a match to TRBD1. The CDR3 is made up of 13 amino acids. Germline loops: CDR1 LGHNT, CDR2 FRNRAP. The V gene end was trimmed by 6 bases and the J gene end by 6 bases; junction bases not matched to a gene: 6. CDR3 nucleotide sequence: TGTGCTAGTGGACTCACAGGGGGGCAGACCCAGTACTTC. It is translated as CASGLTGGQTQYF. The full variable domain, with the rest looked up from reference TRBV12-5 and TRBJ2-5, is DARVTQTPRHKVTEMGQEVTMRCQPILGHNTVFWYRQTMMQGLELLAYFRNRAPLDDSGMPKDRFSAEMPDATLATLKIQPSEPRDSAVYFCASGLTGGQTQYFGPGTRLLVL.

The J gene is TRBJ2-5, the V gene TRBV30; TRBD2 might be the D (6 bases). The germline CDR1 and CDR2 sequences are GTSNPN and SVGIG (reference sequence). CDR3 size: 16 residues. Trimming removed 0 bases from V and 3 bases from J, with 17 bases in between. CDR3 nucleotides: TGTGCCTGGAGTGTAAGGGCCCTAGGCGGGGAAGAGACCCAGTACTTC. Translating gives CAWSVRALGGEETQYF.

Concerning this clone: An end of the junction does not agree with germline; a read error may underlie this. The J gene is TRBJ2-4, the V gene TRBV23-1, with TRBD2 identical over 8 bases. TRBV23-1 is assigned to the ORF class and has an uncertain function. The CDR3 is 17 amino acids. CDR3 coding DNA: TGCGCCCGCAGTCAACCGGGGGGGCACGTAACCAAAAACATTCAGTACTTC. This sequence encodes CARSQPGGHVTKNIQYF.

The chain employs TRBV4-2 and TRBJ1-1; no clear D. CDR3 size: 14 residues. Trimming took off 0 bases at V and 3 bases at J, with 8 bases between the two ends. Germline lookup yields CDR1 LGHNA and CDR2 YNFKEQ. In nucleotides, the CDR3 is TGTGCCAGCAGCCAAGATGGCAAAGACACTGAAGCTTTCTTT. Protein sequence: CASSQDGKDTEAFF.